These 30 T cell receptor beta chains originate from one sample sequenced in a study of T cells in Graves' hyperthyroidism and ophthalmopathy (dated by TCRdb to about 2019). Libraries came from multiplex PCR. The instrument given in TCRdb is Illumina HiSeq 2000. TCR beta CDR3 regions were amplified from RNA transcripts. For the first round of RT-PCR on the TCR CDR3, the HTBI primer set was used together with the Qiagen OneStep RT-PCR kit. TCRdb reprocessed the public reads (quality trimming at Q25 with fastp, clone calling with MiXCR) and kept in-frame beta chains. Each record represents a unique CDR3 protein, reported with the most common genes and DNA among its rows. Recorded for this sample are hundreds of thousands of distinct CDR3 sequences; about two fifths of them occurred a single time. The biggest ten clones account for 8% to 9% of the sample. The sequencing input was blood. These receptors all stem from a man between 18 and 29 years old with Graves' hyperthyroidism.

The genes are TRBV25-1 and TRBJ1-2; D is undetermined. The CDR3 is 15 amino acids. CDR1 MGHDK and CDR2 SYGVNS come from the germline V gene. V was clipped by 8 bases and J by 5 bases, with 21 bases between them. CDR3: CASVGRETDLYGYTF. The CDR3 DNA follows: TGTGCCAGCGTTGGGAGGGAAACCGACCTGTATGGCTACACCTTC.

The chain carries TRBV20-1 and TRBJ1-6; 9 bases are a match to TRBD1. Germline CDR1 reads DFQATT; CDR2 reads SNEGSKA (reference sequence). The CDR3 is made up of 15 amino acids. The trim removed 5 bases at V and 10 bases at J, leaving 12 bases unmatched. The CDR3 region has the DNA TGCAGTGCTCCAGAACAGGGGGCACAGACATCACCCCTCCACTTT. Protein: CSAPEQGAQTSPLHF.

At least ten counts were recorded for this clonotype. The chain recombines TRBV2 with TRBJ1-3; no clear D. With 5 bases removed from V and 6 bases from J, the gap between germline ends came to 5 bases. The germline CDR1 and CDR2 sequences are SNHLY and FYNNEI. CDR3 length equals 11 residues. CDR3 nucleotides: TGTGCCAGCAGTCCTGAAAACACCATATATTTT. This codes for CASSPENTIYF.

Comments on this clonotype: Germline and junction disagree at one end, which may indicate a read error. V usage is TRBV7-2 and J usage is TRBJ2-7; a weak D match, TRBD2 (6 bases). The CDR3 is made up of 19 amino acids. CDR1 is SGHTA and CDR2 is FQGNSA in the germline V gene. DNA for the CDR3: TGCGCCAGCAGCCAAGAGGGAGGCCAGCCGACTGAAATTTACTACGAGCAGTACTTC. The encoded protein is CASSQEGGQPTEIYYEQYF.

The chain carries TRBV9 and TRBJ1-6; a possible D gene is TRBD1 (6 bases). Trimming left V 6 bases short and J 7 bases short, with 11 bases between. The germline gives CDR1 SGDLS, CDR2 YYNGEE. There are 13 residues in the CDR3. Written as DNA, the CDR3 is TGTGCCAGCACCCAGGGGCCGAATTCACCCCTCCACTTT. Translation: CASTQGPNSPLHF. Together with reference TRBV9 and TRBJ1-6, the CDR3 gives the full variable domain: DSGVTQTPKHLITATGQRVTLRCSPRSGDLSVYWYQQSLDQGLQFLIQYYNGEERAKGNILERFSAQQFPDLHSELNLSSLELGDSALYFCASTQGPNSPLHFGNGTRLTVT.

For this clonotype: Just one base apart from a much larger clone, this may be a read error. J is TRBJ1-1 and V is TRBV29-1; D is unresolved. Germline CDR1 and CDR2: SQVTM and ANQGSEA. The CDR3 consists of 12 residues. V lost 7 bases and J lost 2, with 11 bases in between. The CDR3 DNA is TGCAGCGCTGATGACGGAAACACTGAAGCTTTCTTT. Amino acid sequence: CSADDGNTEAFF.

The genes are TRBV10-2 and TRBJ1-6; the match to TRBD1 covers 8 bases. V dropped 6 bases and J dropped 7; count of bases not matched to a gene: 5. This CDR3 comprises 14 residues. The germline CDR1 and CDR2 sequences are WSHSY and SAAADI. CDR3: CASRGDRPNSPLHF. CDR3 bases: TGCGCCAGCAGGGGGGACAGGCCGAATTCACCCCTCCACTTT.

This clonotype was seen more than once but under ten times. The chain carries TRBV10-3 and TRBJ1-2; no firm D call. This CDR3 is 11 amino acids long. V was pared by 7 bases and J by 4 bases, with 7 bases between. Germline V gene sequence: CDR1 ENHRY, CDR2 SYGVKD. This chain's CDR3 is CAINDIYGYTF. CDR3 DNA: TGTGCCATCAACGACATCTATGGCTACACCTTC.

The gene calls are TRBV7-2 and TRBJ1-2; possible D gene TRBD1, 6 bases. Germline assignment: CDR1 SGHTA and CDR2 FQGNSA. Trimming left V 4 bases short and J 2 bases short, with 11 bases between. The CDR3 is made up of 14 amino acids. In nucleotides, the CDR3 is TGTGCCAGCAGCTACCGTGGACAGAACTATGGCTACACCTTC. Translated: CASSYRGQNYGYTF.

About this clonotype itself: The junction does not match germline at one end; this may be a read error. The chain couples TRBV9 to TRBJ1-1; TRBD1 is a possible D gene (6 bases). The germline CDR1 and CDR2 sequences are SGDLS and YYNGEE. The length of the CDR3 is 13 residues. The CDR3 sequence: CASSVLGDTKAFF. The CDR3 nucleotides are TGTGCCAGCAGCGTTTTGGGGGACACTAAAGCTTTCTTT.

This chain links TRBV7-2 with TRBJ2-4; possible D gene TRBD1, 5 bases. The ends were cut back, 5 bases at V and 10 bases at J, with 15 bases in the middle. Germline CDR1 reads SGHTA; CDR2 reads FQGNSA. CDR3 length: 13 residues. The CDR3 coding sequence is TGTGCCAGCAGCCCCACAGGCAAAGGGATTCAGTACTTC. Amino acids: CASSPTGKGIQYF.

The V gene is TRBV5-6, the J gene TRBJ2-7, with 12 bases fitting TRBD2. The CDR3 is made up of 15 amino acids. V was pared by 4 bases and J by 5 bases, with 7 bases of the junction left unmatched. The germline V gene encodes CDR1 SGHDT and CDR2 YYEEEE. CDR3 residues: CASSPGLAGRDEQYF. CDR3 nucleotide sequence: TGTGCCAGCAGCCCCGGACTAGCGGGAAGGGACGAGCAGTACTTC.

In its sample, this clonotype was seen many times. The CDR3 coding sequence is TGTGCCAGCAGCTTTCGTGTCACGGAAGCTTTCTTT. This sequence encodes CASSFRVTEAFF. The chain joins TRBV7-2 to TRBJ1-1, with D unresolved. The V end lost 3 bases, the J end lost 8 bases, and 10 bases lay between the germline ends. CDR3 length: 12 amino acids. CDR1 SGHTA and CDR2 FQGNSA come from the germline V gene.

In this sample, this clonotype turned up a few times. This chain connects TRBV7-9 to TRBJ2-5, with a possible D match to TRBD2 (5 bases). From germline, CDR1 is SEHNR and CDR2 FQNEAQ (reference sequence). This CDR3 spans 15 amino acids. Trimming removed 1 base at V and 3 bases at J, with 12 bases between. DNA for the CDR3: TGTGCCAGCAGCTTAGACGAATGGGGAGAAGAGACCCAGTACTTC. Translating gives CASSLDEWGEETQYF.

The rearrangement joins TRBV20-1 to TRBJ1-5, with D perhaps TRBD1 (6 bases). Trimming took off 5 bases at V and 14 bases at J, with 19 bases between the two ends. The CDR3 runs 12 residues. Germline V gene sequence: CDR1 DFQATT, CDR2 SNEGSKA (reference sequence). CDR3 in amino acids: CSAEGGASYEHF. The CDR3 DNA follows: TGCAGTGCTGAGGGGGGGGCCAGCTACGAGCATTTT.

The chain joins TRBV7-9 to TRBJ2-3; weak D call: TRBD2 (6 bases). CDR1 and CDR2 from the germline V gene are SEHNR and FQNEAQ (reference sequence). This CDR3 contains 14 residues. V lost 3 bases to trimming and J lost 0 bases, with 7 bases between them. The CDR3 sequence: CASSFAGSTDTQYF. DNA for the CDR3: TGTGCCAGCAGCTTCGCGGGGAGCACAGATACGCAGTATTTT.

V gene TRBV5-6 combines with J gene TRBJ1-6; TRBD1 matches 10 bases. Germline CDR1 is SGHDT and CDR2 is YYEEEE. Germline trimming cut 3 bases from V and 10 bases from J; bases unmatched to any gene: 13. The CDR3 is made up of 17 amino acids. The CDR3 DNA reads TGTGCCAGCAGCTCGAGGGGGACAGGGGTCCGAGGGTCACCCCTCCACTTT. Its translation is CASSSRGTGVRGSPLHF.

This chain joins TRBV11-1 and TRBJ2-7; TRBD2 matches 13 bases. V gave up 10 bases and J gave up 6 bases; unmatched junction bases: 3. Germline V CDR1 and CDR2: SGHAT, FQDESV (reference sequence). The CDR3 has 12 residues. The CDR3 reads CAIRTSGGEQYF. CDR3 sequence (DNA): TGTGCCATCCGGACTAGCGGGGGCGAGCAGTACTTC.

This clonotype was recorded a few times. The gene calls are TRBV7-2 and TRBJ2-2, with D possibly TRBD2 on 6 matching bases. This CDR3 has 16 amino acids. Germline CDR1 reads SGHTA; CDR2 reads FQGNSA. V gave up 4 bases and J gave up 2 bases, with 14 bases separating them. The CDR3 reads CASSSRGKVNTGELFF. In DNA form, the CDR3 reads TGTGCCAGCAGCTCCCGGGGGAAGGTTAACACCGGGGAGCTGTTTTTT.

This chain links TRBV28 with TRBJ2-7, with TRBD2 identical over 8 bases. The ends lost 7 bases at V and 3 bases at J; junction bases unmatched: 8. The CDR3 consists of 14 residues. Germline values: CDR1 MDHEN, CDR2 SYDVKM. The CDR3 sequence: CASTFGLAVYEQYF. As DNA, the CDR3 is TGTGCCAGCACCTTTGGACTAGCAGTCTACGAGCAGTACTTC.

V gene TRBV2 combines with J gene TRBJ1-6, with a possible D match to TRBD1 (6 bases). CDR1 is SNHLY and CDR2 is FYNNEI in the germline V gene. V was clipped by 5 bases and J by 8 bases, with 13 bases between them. This CDR3 contains 14 residues. The CDR3 is CASSRTGSDSPLHF. DNA of the CDR3: TGTGCCAGCAGTAGAACAGGGTCCGATTCACCCCTCCACTTT.

There are many counts of this clonotype. This chain uses TRBV2 with TRBJ1-4; 10 bases are a match to TRBD1. The CDR3 has 15 residues. V trimming: 10 bases; J trimming: 1 base; junction bases outside the gene matches: 6. The V gene's germline CDR1 is SNHLY and CDR2 FYNNEI. CDR3 in DNA: TGTGCCACCTCCGGGACAGGGGTAACTAATGAAAAACTGTTTTTT. As protein: CATSGTGVTNEKLFF.

The table lists this clonotype with many counts. This rearrangement joins TRBV10-3 to TRBJ1-2; maybe TRBD1 (5 bases). CDR1 is ENHRY, CDR2 SYGVKD, per germline. V was clipped by 4 bases and J by 4 bases, with 7 bases between them. This CDR3 region has 12 residues. CDR3 coding DNA: TGTGCCATCAGTGGGGGGATCTATGGCTACACCTTC. It codes for CAISGGIYGYTF.

This clonotype showed up just a few times. The rearrangement joins TRBV2 to TRBJ2-7; tentatively, D is TRBD2 (5 bases). The CDR3 has 17 amino acids. Germline V gene data show CDR1 as SNHLY and CDR2 as FYNNEI. The V gene lost 7 bases and the J gene lost 2 bases, with 24 bases spanning the gap. The CDR3 coding sequence is TGTGCCAGCAACGGCAGAAGGACTCCCAGTAGTGCCTACGAGCAGTACTTC. It yields the protein CASNGRRTPSSAYEQYF.

This clonotype was detected ten times or more. The rearrangement joins TRBV25-1 to TRBJ2-2, with TRBD1 as a possible D gene (6 bases). V was cut by 4 bases and J by 3 bases, with 9 bases left in between. Per the germline V gene, CDR1 is MGHDK and CDR2 is SYGVNS. The CDR3 extends over 14 amino acids. The DNA for the CDR3 is TGTGCCAGCAGTGTGGACAGTTACACCGGGGAGCTGTTTTTT. This gives the protein CASSVDSYTGELFF.

This clonotype was detected ten times or more. The rearrangement joins TRBV7-9 to TRBJ2-6; D remains unclear. The CDR3 is 14 residues long. The germline gives CDR1 SEHNR, CDR2 FQNEAQ (reference sequence). Trimming took off 6 bases at V and 0 bases at J, with 6 bases between the two ends. The CDR3 spells CASSGDSGANVLTF. The CDR3 DNA reads TGTGCCAGCAGTGGTGACTCTGGGGCCAACGTCCTGACTTTC.

The chain joins TRBV5-1 to TRBJ2-7, with D maybe TRBD1 (6 bases). The CDR3 loop spans 13 amino acids. Per germline, CDR1 SGHRS and CDR2 YFSETQ. V was pared by 1 base and J by 5 bases, with 10 bases between. CDR3 nucleotides: TGCGCCAGCAGCTTGATGAGGGGGAACGAGCAGTACTTC. Protein sequence: CASSLMRGNEQYF.

This clonotype was detected only a few times. The chain combines TRBV19 with TRBJ2-5; 14 bases agree with TRBD2. The ends lost 4 bases at V and 5 bases at J; junction bases unmatched: 6. This CDR3 is built from 16 residues. Germline V gene lookup returns CDR1 LNHDA and CDR2 SQIVND (reference sequence). The CDR3 loop is CASSTSGLAGVETQYF. The CDR3 DNA sequence: TGTGCCAGTAGTACGTCGGGACTAGCGGGGGTTGAGACCCAGTACTTC.

This chain joins TRBV5-6 and TRBJ2-5; the match to TRBD1 covers 7 bases. V trimming: 1 base; J trimming: 5 bases; junction bases outside the gene matches: 8. This CDR3 has 15 amino acids. Germline lookup yields CDR1 SGHDT and CDR2 YYEEEE. CDR3 in amino acids: CASSLFETGFETQYF. The CDR3 DNA reads TGTGCCAGCAGCTTGTTCGAGACAGGGTTCGAGACCCAGTACTTC.

This clonotype has just a few counts. The V gene is TRBV7-9, the J gene TRBJ1-3; D not resolved. Per the germline V gene, CDR1 is SEHNR and CDR2 is FQNEAQ (reference sequence). V lost 1 base and J 4 bases, leaving 5 bases between the germline ends. This CDR3 is 13 amino acids long. Here the CDR3 reads CASSLDAGNTIYF. The CDR3 coding sequence is TGTGCCAGCAGCTTAGACGCAGGAAACACCATATATTTT.